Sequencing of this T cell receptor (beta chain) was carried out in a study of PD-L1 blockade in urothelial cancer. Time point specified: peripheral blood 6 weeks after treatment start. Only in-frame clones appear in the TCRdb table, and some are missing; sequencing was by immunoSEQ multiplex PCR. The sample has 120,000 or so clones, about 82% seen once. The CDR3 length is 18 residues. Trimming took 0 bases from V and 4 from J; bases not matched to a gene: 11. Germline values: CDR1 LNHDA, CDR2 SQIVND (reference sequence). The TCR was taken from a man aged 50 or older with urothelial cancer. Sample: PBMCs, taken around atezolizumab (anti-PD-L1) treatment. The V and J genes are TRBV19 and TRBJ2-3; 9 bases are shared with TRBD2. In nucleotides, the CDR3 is TGTGCCAGTAGTATAGATCGAGGGGTGGTAGCGGGAGCAGATACGCAGTATTTT. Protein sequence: CASSIDRGVVAGADTQYF.